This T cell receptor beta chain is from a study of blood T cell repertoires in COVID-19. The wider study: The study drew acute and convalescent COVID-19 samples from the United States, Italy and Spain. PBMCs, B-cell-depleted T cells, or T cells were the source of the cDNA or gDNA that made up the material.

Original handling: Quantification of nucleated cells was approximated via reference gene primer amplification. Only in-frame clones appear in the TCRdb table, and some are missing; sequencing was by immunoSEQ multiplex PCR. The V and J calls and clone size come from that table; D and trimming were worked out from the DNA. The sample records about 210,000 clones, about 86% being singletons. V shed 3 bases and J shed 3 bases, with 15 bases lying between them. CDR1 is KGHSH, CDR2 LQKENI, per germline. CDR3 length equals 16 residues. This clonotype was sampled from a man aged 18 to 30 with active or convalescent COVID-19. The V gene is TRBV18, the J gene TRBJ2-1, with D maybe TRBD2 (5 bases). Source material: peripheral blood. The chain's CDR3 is CASSPGVTGNYNEQFF. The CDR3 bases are TGTGCCAGCTCACCCGGGGTAACGGGGAACTACAATGAGCAGTTCTTC. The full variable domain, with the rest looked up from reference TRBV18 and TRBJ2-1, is NAGVMQNPRHLVRRRGQEARLRCSPMKGHSHVYWYRQLPEEGLKFMVYLQKENIIDESGMPKERFSAEFPKEGPSILRIQQVVRGDSAAYFCASSPGVTGNYNEQFFGPGTRLTVL.